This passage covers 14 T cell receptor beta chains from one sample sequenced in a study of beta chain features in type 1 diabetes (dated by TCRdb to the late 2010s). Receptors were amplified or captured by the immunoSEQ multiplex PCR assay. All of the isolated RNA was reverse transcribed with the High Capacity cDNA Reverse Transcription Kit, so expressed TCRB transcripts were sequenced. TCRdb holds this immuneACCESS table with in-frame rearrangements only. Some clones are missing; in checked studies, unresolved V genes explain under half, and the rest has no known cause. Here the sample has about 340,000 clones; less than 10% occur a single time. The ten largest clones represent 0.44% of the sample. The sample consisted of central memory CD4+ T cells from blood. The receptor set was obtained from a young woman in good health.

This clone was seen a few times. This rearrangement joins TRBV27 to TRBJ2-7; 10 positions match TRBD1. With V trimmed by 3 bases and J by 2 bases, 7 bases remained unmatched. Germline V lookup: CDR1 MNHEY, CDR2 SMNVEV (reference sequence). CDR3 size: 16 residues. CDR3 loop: CASSLLRDRGTYEQYF. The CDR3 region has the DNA TGTGCCAGCAGTTTGCTTCGGGACAGGGGCACCTACGAGCAGTACTTC.

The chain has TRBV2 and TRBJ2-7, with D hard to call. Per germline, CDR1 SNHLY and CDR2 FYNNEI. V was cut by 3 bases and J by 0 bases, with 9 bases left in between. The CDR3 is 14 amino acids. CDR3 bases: TGTGCCAGCAGTGATCATCTTAGCTCCTACGAGCAGTACTTC. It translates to CASSDHLSSYEQYF.

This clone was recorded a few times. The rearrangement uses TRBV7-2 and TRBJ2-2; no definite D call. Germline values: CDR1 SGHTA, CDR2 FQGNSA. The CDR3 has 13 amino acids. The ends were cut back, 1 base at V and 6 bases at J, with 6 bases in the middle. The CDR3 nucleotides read TGTGCCAGCAGCTTAGTCCCGCCCGGGGAGCTGTTTTTT. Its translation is CASSLVPPGELFF. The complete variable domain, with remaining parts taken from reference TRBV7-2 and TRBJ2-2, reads GAGVSQSPSNKVTEKGKDVELRCDPISGHTALYWYRQSLGQGLEFLIYFQGNSAPDKSGLPSDRFSAERTGGSVSTLTIQRTQQEDSAVYLCASSLVPPGELFFGEGSRLTVL.

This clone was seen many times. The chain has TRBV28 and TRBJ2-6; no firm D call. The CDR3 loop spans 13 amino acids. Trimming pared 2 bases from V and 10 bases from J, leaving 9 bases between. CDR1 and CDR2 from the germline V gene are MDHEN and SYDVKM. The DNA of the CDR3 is TGTGCCAGCAGTTTAGTGGTTCCGAACGTCCTGACTTTC. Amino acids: CASSLVVPNVLTF.

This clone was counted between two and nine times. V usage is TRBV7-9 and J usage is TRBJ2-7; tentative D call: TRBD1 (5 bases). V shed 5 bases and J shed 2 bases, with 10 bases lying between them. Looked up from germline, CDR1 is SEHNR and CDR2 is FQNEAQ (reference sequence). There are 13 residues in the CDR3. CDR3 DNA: TGTGCCAGCAGCCGCGCAGGGACCTACGAGCAGTACTTC. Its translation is CASSRAGTYEQYF.

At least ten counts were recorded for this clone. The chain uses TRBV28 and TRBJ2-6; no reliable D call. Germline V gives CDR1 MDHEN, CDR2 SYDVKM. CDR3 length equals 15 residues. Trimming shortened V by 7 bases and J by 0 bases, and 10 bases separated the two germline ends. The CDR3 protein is CASTLAASGANVLTF. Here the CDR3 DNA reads TGTGCCAGCACCCTTGCGGCCTCTGGGGCCAACGTCCTGACTTTC.

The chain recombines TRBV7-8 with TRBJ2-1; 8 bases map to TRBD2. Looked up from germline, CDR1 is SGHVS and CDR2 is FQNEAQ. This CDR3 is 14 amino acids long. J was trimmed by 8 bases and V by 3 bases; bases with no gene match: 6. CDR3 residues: CASSLSGRRDEQFF. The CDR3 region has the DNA TGTGCCAGCAGCTTGAGCGGGAGAAGAGATGAGCAGTTCTTC.

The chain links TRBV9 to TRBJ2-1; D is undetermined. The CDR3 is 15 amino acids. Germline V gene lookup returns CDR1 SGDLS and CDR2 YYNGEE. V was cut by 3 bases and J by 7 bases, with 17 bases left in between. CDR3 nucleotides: TGTGCCAGCAGCGCCTCAGTAAGGGATGGAAATGAGCAGTTCTTC. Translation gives CASSASVRDGNEQFF.

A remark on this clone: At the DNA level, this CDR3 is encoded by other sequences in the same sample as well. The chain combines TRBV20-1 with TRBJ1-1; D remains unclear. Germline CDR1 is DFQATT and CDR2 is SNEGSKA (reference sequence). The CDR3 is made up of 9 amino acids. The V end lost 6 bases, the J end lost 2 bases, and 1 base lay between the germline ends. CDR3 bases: TGCAGTGCCAACACTGAAGCTTTCTTT. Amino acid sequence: CSANTEAFF.

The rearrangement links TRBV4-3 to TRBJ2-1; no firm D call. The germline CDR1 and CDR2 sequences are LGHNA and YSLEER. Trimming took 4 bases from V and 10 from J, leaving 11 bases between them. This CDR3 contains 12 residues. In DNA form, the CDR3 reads TGCGCCAGCAGCCTCCAGCGTGGGGAGCAGTTCTTC. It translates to CASSLQRGEQFF.

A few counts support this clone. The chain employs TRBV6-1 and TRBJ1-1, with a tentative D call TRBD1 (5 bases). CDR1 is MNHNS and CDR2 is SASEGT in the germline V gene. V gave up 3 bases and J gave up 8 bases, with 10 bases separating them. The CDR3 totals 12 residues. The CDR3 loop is CASSDRQREAFF. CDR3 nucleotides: TGTGCCAGCAGTGACCGACAGCGCGAAGCTTTCTTT.

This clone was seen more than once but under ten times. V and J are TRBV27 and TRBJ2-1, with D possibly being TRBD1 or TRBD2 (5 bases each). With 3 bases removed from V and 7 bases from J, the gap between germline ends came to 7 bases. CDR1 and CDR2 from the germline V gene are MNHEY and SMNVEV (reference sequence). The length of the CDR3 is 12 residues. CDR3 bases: TGTGCCAGCAGTTTCTGGGGGAATGAGCAGTTCTTC. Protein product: CASSFWGNEQFF.

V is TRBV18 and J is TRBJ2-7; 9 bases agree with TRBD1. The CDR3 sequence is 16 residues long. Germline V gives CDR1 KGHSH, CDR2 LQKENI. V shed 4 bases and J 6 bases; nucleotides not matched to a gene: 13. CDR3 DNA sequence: TGTGCCAGCTCACGAAATCCGGGACAGGGCGCCGGCGAGCAGTACTTC. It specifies CASSRNPGQGAGEQYF.

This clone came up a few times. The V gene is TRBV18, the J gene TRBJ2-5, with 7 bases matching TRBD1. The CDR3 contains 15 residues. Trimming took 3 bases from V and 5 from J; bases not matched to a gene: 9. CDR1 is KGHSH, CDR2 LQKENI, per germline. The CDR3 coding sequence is TGTGCCAGCTCACCCACAGGGGCCCAGGGGGAGACCCAGTACTTC. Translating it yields CASSPTGAQGETQYF.